These T cell receptor beta chains were read from a single sample in a study of blood T cell repertoires in COVID-19. Here immunoSEQ multiplex PCR was the method, and the copy in TCRdb shows in-frame clones only, minus some. The repertoire includes around 250,000 clones, roughly nine tenths of them detected once, and around 8.8% sits in the top ten. Sequencing was carried out using peripheral blood. These receptors all stem from a man aged 35 to 55 with active or convalescent COVID-19. CDR3s include the opening cysteine and the closing phenylalanine or tryptophan. The D gene is left open where the match is weak. Clone size is given for some rows only: seen once, a few or many times, or a class if the clone is expanded.

V: TRBV28; D: -; size: few; J: TRBJ2-4; CDR3: CASRPGGGALAKNIQYF; DNA: TGTGCCAGCAGGCCCGGGGGTGGTGCCTTAGCCAAAAACATTCAGTACTTC
V: TRBV6-2/TRBV6-3; D: -; size: -; J: TRBJ2-7; CDR3: CASSYESGTRGREQYF; DNA: TGTGCCAGCAGTTACGAGAGCGGAACTAGAGGGCGAGAGCAGTACTTC
V: TRBV28; D: -; size: -; J: TRBJ2-2; CDR3: CASSPQYSGVGGELFF; DNA: TGTGCCAGCAGTCCCCAGTATTCGGGGGTGGGCGGGGAGCTGTTTTTT
V: TRBV24-1; D: -; size: -; J: TRBJ1-2; CDR3: CATSDPGNPEGYTF; DNA: TGTGCCACCAGTGATCCGGGGAATCCTGAAGGCTACACCTTC
V: TRBV19; D: -; size: -; J: TRBJ1-5; CDR3: CASSIGSGAQPQHF; DNA: TGTGCCAGTAGTATTGGGTCAGGGGCTCAGCCCCAGCATTTT
V: TRBV19; D: -; size: -; J: TRBJ1-5; CDR3: CASSGGIDRSLRPGQPQHF; DNA: TGTGCCAGTAGTGGGGGCATAGACAGAAGTCTTAGGCCCGGTCAGCCCCAGCATTTT
V: TRBV5-7; D: -; size: -; J: TRBJ1-1; CDR3: CASSPPGNTEAFF; DNA: TGTGCCAGCAGCCCCCCGGGGAACACTGAAGCTTTCTTT
V: TRBV29-1; D: TRBD2; size: -; J: TRBJ2-1; CDR3: CSVSGISYNEQFF; DNA: TGCAGCGTCAGCGGGATATCCTACAATGAGCAGTTCTTC
V: TRBV5-1; D: -; size: -; J: TRBJ1-4; CDR3: CASSLVGAPNEKLFF; DNA: TGCGCCAGCAGCTTGGTAGGGGCCCCCAATGAAAAACTGTTTTTT
V: TRBV19; D: TRBD1; size: once; J: TRBJ2-5; CDR3: CASSPRQGEETQYF; DNA: TGTGCCAGTAGTCCCCGACAGGGGGAAGAGACCCAGTACTTC
V: TRBV4-1; D: TRBD1; size: -; J: TRBJ1-1; CDR3: CASSQGPTGVDSEAFF; DNA: TGCGCCAGCAGCCAAGGACCGACAGGGGTTGACTCTGAAGCTTTCTTT
V: TRBV11-2; D: TRBD2; size: -; J: TRBJ2-5; CDR3: CASPGHPGGETQYF; DNA: TGTGCCAGCCCCGGGCATCCGGGGGGAGAGACCCAGTACTTC
V: TRBV10-2; D: TRBD1; size: -; J: TRBJ1-1; CDR3: CASRSTGGGEAFF; DNA: TGCGCCAGCAGGTCGACAGGGGGCGGTGAAGCTTTCTTT
V: TRBV7-8; D: -; size: once; J: TRBJ2-3; CDR3: CASSFAEGPRGTDTQYF; DNA: TGTGCCAGCAGCTTCGCTGAGGGCCCCAGAGGGACAGATACGCAGTATTTT
V: TRBV3-1/TRBV3-2; D: -; size: -; J: TRBJ2-7; CDR3: CASSQGTIPYEQYF; DNA: TGTGCCAGCAGCCAAGGGACAATCCCATACGAGCAGTACTTC
V: TRBV6-2/TRBV6-3; D: TRBD2; size: -; J: TRBJ2-3; CDR3: CASSYPVWGGPSDTQYF; DNA: TGTGCCAGCAGTTACCCCGTATGGGGAGGGCCGTCAGATACGCAGTATTTT
V: TRBV19; D: -; size: -; J: TRBJ2-7; CDR3: CASSILWQGHHEQYF; DNA: TGTGCCAGTAGTATATTGTGGCAGGGGCACCACGAGCAGTACTTC
V: TRBV12-3/TRBV12-4; D: -; size: -; J: TRBJ1-2; CDR3: CASSMSDYGYTF; DNA: TGTGCCAGCAGTATGAGCGACTATGGCTACACCTTC
V: TRBV15; D: TRBD2; size: few; J: TRBJ2-1; CDR3: CATSRPKGGGAYNEQFF; DNA: TGTGCCACCAGCAGACCCAAGGGCGGGGGGGCTTACAATGAGCAGTTCTTC
V: TRBV15; D: TRBD2; size: once; J: TRBJ2-1; CDR3: CATSPGRAGGSEQFF; DNA: TGTGCCACCAGCCCCGGTAGGGCGGGGGGTAGTGAGCAGTTCTTC
V: TRBV4-2; D: TRBD1; size: -; J: TRBJ1-2; CDR3: CASSQDLKQGAFDGYTF; DNA: TGTGCCAGCAGCCAGGACCTGAAACAGGGGGCTTTTGATGGCTACACCTTC
V: TRBV5-1; D: -; size: -; J: TRBJ1-2; CDR3: CASSLVGVSSYGYTF; DNA: TGCGCCAGCAGCTTGGTCGGAGTATCTAGCTATGGCTACACCTTC
V: TRBV28; D: TRBD1; size: few; J: TRBJ1-3; CDR3: CASVPGGRIVSGNTIYF; DNA: TGTGCCAGCGTCCCAGGGGGGCGGATCGTCTCTGGAAACACCATATATTTT
V: TRBV9; D: TRBD1; size: -; J: TRBJ2-5; CDR3: CASSKGTGVQETQYF; DNA: TGTGCCAGCAGCAAAGGGACAGGGGTTCAGGAGACCCAGTACTTC
V: TRBV27; D: TRBD2; size: -; J: TRBJ2-3; CDR3: CASTGLAGGPTVDTQYF; DNA: TGTGCCAGCACTGGACTAGCGGGAGGGCCTACTGTAGATACGCAGTATTTT
V: TRBV30; D: -; size: -; J: TRBJ2-7; CDR3: CAWTRGTYEQYF; DNA: TGTGCCTGGACCCGGGGGACCTACGAGCAGTACTTC
V: TRBV5-6; D: TRBD1; size: -; J: TRBJ1-5; CDR3: CASSKGQGPRPQHF; DNA: TGTGCCAGCAGCAAGGGACAGGGTCCTCGGCCCCAGCATTTT
V: TRBV18; D: TRBD2; size: -; J: TRBJ2-7; CDR3: CASSPRLAGASSSYEQYF; DNA: TGTGCCAGCTCACCGAGACTAGCGGGGGCCTCGAGCTCCTACGAGCAGTACTTC
V: TRBV5-4; D: TRBD1; size: -; J: TRBJ2-7; CDR3: CASSIQGMESYEQYF; DNA: TGTGCCAGCAGCATACAGGGGATGGAATCCTACGAGCAGTACTTC
V: TRBV27; D: TRBD1; size: -; J: TRBJ2-7; CDR3: CASSRSLGDRGLYEQYF; DNA: TGTGCCAGCAGTAGGTCTTTGGGGGACAGGGGACTCTACGAGCAGTACTTC
V: TRBV6-5; D: -; size: few; J: TRBJ2-1; CDR3: CASRGSGAYNEQFF; DNA: TGTGCCAGCAGAGGTAGCGGCGCCTACAATGAGCAGTTCTTC
V: TRBV28; D: TRBD2; size: -; J: TRBJ2-1; CDR3: CASTGTSGLPLGEQFF; DNA: TGTGCCAGCACCGGGACTAGCGGGCTCCCCCTGGGTGAGCAGTTCTTC
V: TRBV2; D: -; size: -; J: TRBJ1-1; CDR3: CASSAMGGTEAFF; DNA: TGTGCCAGCAGCGCAATGGGGGGCACTGAAGCTTTCTTT
V: TRBV27; D: TRBD1; size: -; J: TRBJ2-7; CDR3: CASRGQAIWYEQYF; DNA: TGTGCCAGCAGAGGACAGGCGATTTGGTACGAGCAGTACTTC
V: TRBV7-9; D: -; size: -; J: TRBJ2-7; CDR3: CASSLSYEQYF; DNA: TGTGCCAGCAGCCTCTCCTACGAGCAGTACTTC
V: TRBV24-1; D: -; size: -; J: TRBJ1-4; CDR3: CATSDPDSPGEKLFF; DNA: TGTGCCACCAGTGATCCGGACAGCCCGGGGGAAAAACTGTTTTTT
V: TRBV6-5; D: TRBD1; size: -; J: TRBJ1-2; CDR3: CASSYPQGGNYGYTF; DNA: TGTGCCAGCAGTTACCCGCAGGGGGGTAACTATGGCTACACCTTC
V: TRBV3-1/TRBV3-2; D: -; size: -; J: TRBJ2-7; CDR3: CASKRTVSSYEQYF; DNA: TGTGCCAGCAAAAGGACTGTTAGCTCCTACGAGCAGTACTTC
V: TRBV9; D: TRBD1; size: few; J: TRBJ2-7; CDR3: CASSSRQGNYEQYF; DNA: TGTGCCAGCAGCTCTCGACAGGGGAACTACGAGCAGTACTTC
V: TRBV14; D: TRBD1; size: few; J: TRBJ1-1; CDR3: CASTRLGQGMNTEAFF; DNA: TGTGCCAGCACCCGACTGGGACAGGGTATGAACACTGAAGCTTTCTTT
V: TRBV6-6; D: TRBD1; size: -; J: TRBJ2-7; CDR3: CASSYPGQGRHEQYF; DNA: TGTGCCAGCAGTTACCCGGGACAGGGGAGACACGAGCAGTACTTC
V: TRBV11-3; D: TRBD2; size: -; J: TRBJ2-2; CDR3: CASSPTSELNTGELFF; DNA: TGTGCCAGCAGCCCGACTAGCGAGCTTAACACCGGGGAGCTGTTTTTT
V: TRBV30; D: -; size: once; J: TRBJ1-2; CDR3: CAWSVGGADGYTF; DNA: TGTGCCTGGAGTGTGGGAGGGGCTGATGGCTACACCTTC
V: TRBV4-1; D: TRBD2; size: -; J: TRBJ2-1; CDR3: CASSQGSTSGSSEQFF; DNA: TGCGCCAGCAGCCAAGGTTCTACTAGCGGGAGCAGTGAGCAGTTCTTC
V: TRBV18; D: -; size: -; J: TRBJ2-1; CDR3: CASSPRPQPGINEQFF; DNA: TGTGCCAGCTCACCACGCCCCCAGCCCGGGATCAATGAGCAGTTCTTC
V: TRBV2; D: -; size: -; J: TRBJ1-4; CDR3: CASSERAEKLFF; DNA: TGTGCCAGCAGTGAACGCGCTGAAAAACTGTTTTTT
V: TRBV3-1/TRBV3-2; D: -; size: -; J: TRBJ2-7; CDR3: CASSQGQSYEQYF; DNA: TGTGCCAGCAGCCAGGGGCAATCCTACGAGCAGTACTTC
V: TRBV19; D: TRBD2; size: -; J: TRBJ2-1; CDR3: CASTPGTSRYNEQFF; DNA: TGTGCCAGTACCCCCGGGACTAGTAGGTACAATGAGCAGTTCTTC
V: TRBV5-1; D: -; size: -; J: TRBJ1-5; CDR3: CASSLRGGNQPQHF; DNA: TGCGCCAGCAGCTTAAGGGGCGGCAATCAGCCCCAGCATTTT